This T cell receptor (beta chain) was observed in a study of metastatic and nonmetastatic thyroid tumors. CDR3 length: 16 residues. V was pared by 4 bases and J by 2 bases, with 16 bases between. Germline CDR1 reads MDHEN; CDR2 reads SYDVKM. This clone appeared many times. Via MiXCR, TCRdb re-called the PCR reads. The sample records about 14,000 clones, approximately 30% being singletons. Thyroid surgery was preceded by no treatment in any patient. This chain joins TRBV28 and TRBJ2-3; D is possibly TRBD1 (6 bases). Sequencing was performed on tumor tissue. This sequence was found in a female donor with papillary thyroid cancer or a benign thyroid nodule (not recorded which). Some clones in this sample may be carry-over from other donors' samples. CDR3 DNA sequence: TGTGCCAGCAGTTCCCCCGGGACACGTTACACAGATACGCAGTATTTT. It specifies CASSSPGTRYTDTQYF.